This TCR beta chain was identified during a study of PD-1 blockade in mismatch repair-deficient tumors listed by TCRdb under 2017. About the full investigation: The trial enrolled 85 to 100 consecutive patients with over 10 mismatch repair-deficient cancer types between September 2013 and late 2016, all previously treated and progressing. Tumor-associated T cell clones were tracked in the peripheral blood of patients responding to PD-1 blockade by deep sequencing of TCR CDR3 regions. General findings and caveats noted by the study authors: Clonal expansion was elicited by three of the seven peptides, yielding 140 or so unique blood TCRs of which seven were also found in tumor, and every positive peptide was derived from frameshift mutations. Rapid expansion after pembrolizumab followed by contraction, generally before radiologic responses, was shown by tumor-resident clones, which were often undetectable in blood before treatment.

As to this clone: Its antigen remains undetermined. No much larger clone is present one base from it, and per-base qualities are unavailable.

Counted from cysteine to phenylalanine, this CDR3 has 14 amino acids. The CDR3 DNA has 42 bases and is translated from base 1. The V end loses 5 bases and the J end loses 0 bases, and a stretch of 14 bases separates them. Taken from the germline V gene, the CDR1 and CDR2 loops are SQVTM and ANQGSEA. The time point tag for this specimen amounts to: approximately 11-day in vitro stimulation with candidate neoantigen peptide 2. For every enrolled patient, mismatch repair deficiency was confirmed by either polymerase chain reaction or immunohistochemistry. TCR sequencing was carried out for three patients who responded to pembrolizumab therapy. Roughly seven ELISpot-reactive candidate neoantigen peptides were each used in an approximately 11-day in vitro stimulation before TCR sequencing. A control culture lacking peptide was run in an identical manner and was used as the baseline for calculation of clone fold changes. The phase II trial prospectively tested pembrolizumab PD-1 blockade in advanced mismatch repair-deficient cancers regardless of tissue of origin.

Libraries were made using the immunoSEQ multiplex PCR assay. The study's own analysis went as follows. Clones were defined as neoantigen-specific by significant expansion to the relevant peptide and no significant expansion to any other tested peptide. The clones in this table, taken by TCRdb from immuneACCESS, are in-frame only. Not every clone is retained; where verified, under half of the shortfall comes from an unresolved V gene, and the cause of the rest is unknown. The D gene and trimming were derived from the DNA, and the V and J assignments and clone size from that table. The sample records about 9,800 clones, around 85% of which are singletons. The ten most abundant clones make up 22% of the sample.

The TCR was taken from an adult with mismatch repair-deficient cancer. This sample comprised cells cultured in vitro, obtained from a patient treated with pembrolizumab. The chain links TRBV29-1 with TRBJ2-7; a confident D gene designation cannot be given. The CDR3 corresponds to CSVCELSSSYEQYF. In nucleotides, the sequence is TGCAGCGTTTGTGAGCTTAGTAGCTCCTACGAGCAGTACTTC.